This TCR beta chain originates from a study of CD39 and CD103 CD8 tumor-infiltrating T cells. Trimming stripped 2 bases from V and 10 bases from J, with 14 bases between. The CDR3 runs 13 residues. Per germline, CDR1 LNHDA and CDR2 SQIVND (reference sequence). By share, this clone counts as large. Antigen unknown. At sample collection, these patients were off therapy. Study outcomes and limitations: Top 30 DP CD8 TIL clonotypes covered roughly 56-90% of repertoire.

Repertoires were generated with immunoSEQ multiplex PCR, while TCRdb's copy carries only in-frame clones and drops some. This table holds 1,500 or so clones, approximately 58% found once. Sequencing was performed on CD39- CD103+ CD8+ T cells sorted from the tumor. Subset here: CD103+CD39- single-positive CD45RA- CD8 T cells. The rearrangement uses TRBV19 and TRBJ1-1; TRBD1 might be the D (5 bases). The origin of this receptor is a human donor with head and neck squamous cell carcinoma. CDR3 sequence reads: CASSIYSGGGAFF. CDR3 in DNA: TGTGCCAGTAGTATATATTCGGGGGGGGGAGCTTTCTTT.